The rows below give T cell receptor beta chains drawn from one sample of a study of blood T cell repertoires in COVID-19. Sequencing used immunoSEQ multiplex PCR; TCRdb keeps in-frame clones, though not all of them. The sample has approximately 250,000 clones; approximately 86% are singletons. The sequencing input was PBMCs or T cells enriched from blood (not recorded which). The receptor set was obtained from a woman under 40 who had recovered from COVID-19. Each CDR3 is given with its conserved first and last residue. The D gene is left open where the match is weak. Only some rows state a clone size, as once, few, many or a class for expanded clones.

clone size | J gene | D gene | V gene | CDR3 protein | CDR3 DNA
NA | TRBJ1-2 | NA | TRBV3-1/TRBV3-2 | CASSQDISQGTYYGYTF | TGTGCCAGCAGCCAAGACATATCCCAGGGGACCTACTATGGCTACACCTTC
NA | TRBJ1-2 | TRBD1 | TRBV4-1 | CASSRRTGGNYGYTF | TGCGCCAGCAGCCGCCGGACAGGGGGCAACTATGGCTACACCTTC
NA | TRBJ2-2 | TRBD1 | TRBV9 | CASSARQGANTGELFF | TGTGCCAGCAGCGCAAGACAGGGGGCGAACACCGGGGAGCTGTTTTTT
NA | TRBJ1-1 | NA | TRBV28 | CASRMGGPPEAFF | TGTGCCAGCAGAATGGGGGGTCCCCCTGAAGCTTTCTTT
NA | TRBJ2-7 | TRBD1 | TRBV6-5 | CASRRTGVAYEQYF | TGTGCCAGCAGACGAACAGGGGTGGCCTACGAGCAGTACTTC
NA | TRBJ1-6 | TRBD1 | TRBV7-6 | CASSLGNRGNSPLHF | TGTGCCAGCAGCTTAGGCAACAGGGGAAATTCACCCCTCCACTTT
few | TRBJ1-5 | TRBD1 | TRBV7-8 | CASSLDRYYQPQHF | TGTGCCAGCAGCTTGGACAGGTATTATCAGCCCCAGCATTTT
NA | TRBJ2-3 | NA | TRBV11-2 | CASSLDIGGGFTDTQYF | TGTGCCAGCAGCTTAGATATTGGAGGAGGGTTTACAGATACGCAGTATTTT
NA | TRBJ1-2 | NA | TRBV30 | CAWSLTPPPQANYGYTF | TGTGCCTGGAGTTTGACACCCCCCCCACAAGCTAACTATGGCTACACCTTC
NA | TRBJ1-1 | TRBD1 | TRBV27 | CASSSVRLQSVRGVTEAFF | TGTGCCAGCAGTTCAGTCAGGCTGCAGTCCGTCAGGGGGGTAACTGAAGCTTTCTTT
NA | TRBJ2-3 | TRBD1 | TRBV6-5 | CASGATGGSTDTQYF | TGTGCCAGCGGAGCGACAGGGGGCTCTACAGATACGCAGTATTTT